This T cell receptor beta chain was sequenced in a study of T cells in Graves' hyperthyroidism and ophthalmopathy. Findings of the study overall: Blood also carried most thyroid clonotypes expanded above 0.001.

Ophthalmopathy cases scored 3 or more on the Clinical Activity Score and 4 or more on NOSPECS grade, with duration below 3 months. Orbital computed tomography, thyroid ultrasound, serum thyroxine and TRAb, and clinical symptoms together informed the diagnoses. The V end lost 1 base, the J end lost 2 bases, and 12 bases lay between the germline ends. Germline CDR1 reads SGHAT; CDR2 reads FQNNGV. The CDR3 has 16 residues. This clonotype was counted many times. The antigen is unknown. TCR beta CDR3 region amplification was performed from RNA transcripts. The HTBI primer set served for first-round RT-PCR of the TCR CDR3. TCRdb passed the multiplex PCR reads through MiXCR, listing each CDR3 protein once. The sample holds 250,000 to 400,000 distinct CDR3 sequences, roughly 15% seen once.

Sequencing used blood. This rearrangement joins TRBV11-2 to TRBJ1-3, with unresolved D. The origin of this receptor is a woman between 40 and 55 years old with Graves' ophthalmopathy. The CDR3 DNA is TGTGCCAGCAGCTTAGTTGGTACAGTCCCTGGAAACACCATATATTTT. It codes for CASSLVGTVPGNTIYF.